These 13 T cell receptor beta chains were all obtained from the same sample, sequenced in a study of tumor-infiltrating lymphocytes in primary liver carcinoma. Starting material for RNA and DNA co-extraction consisted of roughly 18-34 mg of unsorted bulk tissue. Making TCR beta cDNA involved around 540 ng total RNA and a constant-region primer. Slightly modified ARM-PCR served as the procedure for the TCR beta libraries. These libraries came from three rounds of nested multiplex PCR. Researchers ran the first two PCR rounds for roughly 11 cycles each with TRBV1-TRBV30 forward primers and a C-beta reverse primer. Each CDR3 protein gets one entry after TCRdb re-called the multiplex PCR reads with MiXCR. The sample has about 48,000 distinct CDR3 sequences, around three quarters seen once. Sequences were obtained from liver tumor tissue from sampling region 3. Subset here: tumor region T3, left-lateral pole. The receptors shown here come from a man in his forties with primary liver carcinoma and hepatitis B virus infection.

This clonotype was counted many times. The chain joins TRBV5-1 to TRBJ2-3; tentative D call: TRBD2 (6 bases). V was cut by 0 bases and J by 4 bases, with 9 bases left in between. The V gene's germline CDR1 is SGHRS and CDR2 YFSETQ. The CDR3 covers 14 residues. CDR3 coding DNA: TGCGCCAGCAGCTTGGCGACTAGTGCAGATACGCAGTATTTT. As protein: CASSLATSADTQYF.

Concerning this clonotype: The junction does not match germline at one end; this may be a read error. The chain employs TRBV6-1 and TRBJ1-2; the match to TRBD1 covers 11 bases. The germline CDR1 and CDR2 sequences are MNHNS and SASEGT. This CDR3 comprises 16 residues. This CDR3 is CTSSSSPGTGGGGYTF. The DNA of the CDR3 is TGTACCAGCAGTTCTAGCCCCGGGACAGGGGGAGGAGGCTACACCTTC.

This clonotype has a handful of counts. The junction differs from germline at one of its ends, possibly a read error. V usage is TRBV30 and J usage is TRBJ1-5; no clear D. Looked up from germline, CDR1 is GTSNPN and CDR2 is SVGIG (reference sequence). The CDR3 covers 14 residues. CDR3 nucleotide sequence: TGTGCCTGGGGTGTGGGCGGCTGGAGTCAGCCCCAGCATTTT. Translation gives CAWGVGGWSQPQHF. Variable domain in full (rest from reference TRBV30 and TRBJ1-5): SQTIHQWPATLVQPVGSPLSLECTVEGTSNPNLYWYRQAAGRGLQLLFYSVGIGQISSEVPQNLSASRPQDRQFILSSKKLLLSDSGFYLCAWGVGGWSQPQHFGDGTRLSIL.

With respect to this clonotype: Lacking the conserved final phenylalanine or tryptophan, this CDR3 likely reflects a read error. The DNA is omitted, as the CDR3 cannot be located on it reliably, and the CDR3 follows TCRdb's listing. The J gene is TRBJ2-7, the V gene TRBV6-6; the D segment call TRBD1 is taken from the table without a DNA check. Ends included, the CDR3 has 14 residues. CDR1 MNHNY and CDR2 SVGAGI come from the germline V gene (reference sequence). Here the CDR3 reads CASRPRTQTREQYI.

This clonotype has just a few counts. CDR3 sequence reads: CSVLRGNAGYTF. The CDR3 nucleotides are TGCAGTGTTCTCCGTGGCAATGCTGGCTACACCTTC. The V gene is TRBV29-1, the J gene TRBJ1-2; D call uncertain. The length of the CDR3 is 12 residues. Germline values: CDR1 SQVTM, CDR2 ANQGSEA.

Comment on this clonotype: Its ends do not fully match the called genes, so a read error is possible. The V gene is TRBV5-5, the J gene TRBJ2-3; 11 nucleotides match TRBD2. CDR1 and CDR2 (germline): SGHKS, YYEKEE (reference sequence). The CDR3 loop spans 16 amino acids. CDR3 amino acids: CTRSISGRAGTDTQYF. In nucleotides, the CDR3 is TGTACCAGAAGCATTAGCGGGAGGGCCGGCACAGATACGCAGTATTTT.

The chain links TRBV10-3 to TRBJ2-2; 13 bases map to TRBD2. J lost 6 bases, V lost 6 bases, and 13 bases had no gene match. Germline lookup yields CDR1 ENHRY and CDR2 SYGVKD. CDR3 length: 18 amino acids. The CDR3 loop is CAISPAGTSGKVSGELFF. Here the CDR3 DNA reads TGTGCCATCAGCCCTGCCGGGACTAGCGGGAAGGTTTCCGGGGAGCTGTTTTTT.

With respect to this clonotype: A junction boundary mismatches the germline segment, possibly from a read error. V and J are TRBV6-2 or TRBV6-3 and TRBJ2-2, with 8 bases that match TRBD2. The CDR3 has 15 residues. Germline assignment: CDR1 MNHEY and CDR2 SVGEGT. The CDR3 DNA reads as TGCACCAGCAGCCTAAGCGGGAGTCGAGTCGGGGGGCTGTTTTTT. It specifies CTSSLSGSRVGGLFF.

Regarding this clonotype: One end of the junction fails to match germline, which may point to a read error. This chain links TRBV4-2 with TRBJ2-5; the match to TRBD2 covers 10 bases. The CDR3 length is 15 residues. CDR1 and CDR2 from the germline V gene are LGHNA and YNFKEQ. The CDR3 sequence is CTSSQRLAGEETQYF. In nucleotides, the CDR3 is TGTACCAGTAGCCAGCGGCTAGCGGGGGAGGAGACCCAGTACTTC.

A remark on this clonotype: The junction shows a germline mismatch at one end, possibly a read error. The rearrangement uses TRBV7-8 and TRBJ1-5; a possible D gene is TRBD1 (5 bases). The germline gives CDR1 SGHVS, CDR2 FQNEAQ. The length of the CDR3 is 15 residues. This CDR3 reads CPSSSGLDSNQPQHF. CDR3 DNA: TGTCCCAGCAGCTCGGGACTGGATAGCAATCAGCCCCAGCATTTT.

This clonotype was found many times. The V call is TRBV5-4, the J call TRBJ2-1; TRBD2 matches 9 bases. Trimming cost V 0 bases and J 4 bases; bases outside gene matches: 2. Per germline, CDR1 SGHNT and CDR2 YYREEE (reference sequence). CDR3 length equals 15 residues. The CDR3 DNA sequence: TGTGCCAGCAGCTTGGGCGGGAGGGTATACAATGAGCAGTTCTTC. This codes for CASSLGGRVYNEQFF.

The rearrangement links TRBV20-1 to TRBJ2-2; D uncertain. There are 13 residues in the CDR3. Germline-derived CDR1 and CDR2 are DFQATT and SNEGSKA (reference sequence). The CDR3 DNA is TGCAATGCCGACATAGCGAACACCGGGGAGCTGTTTTTT. The encoded protein is CNADIANTGELFF.

V and J are TRBV11-2 and TRBJ2-5, with D possibly being TRBD2 (6 bases). V lost 6 bases, J lost 0 bases, and 17 bases lay in between. The CDR3 totals 16 residues. Germline CDR1 SGHAT, CDR2 FQNNGV. CDR3 in DNA: TGTGCCAGCAGATCACGGGACTTGACCCACCAAGAGACCCAGTACTTC. This encodes CASRSRDLTHQETQYF.